This T cell receptor (beta chain) was sequenced during a study of blood T cell repertoires in COVID-19. As for the study in general: Samples came from the United States, Italy and Spain, spanning acute and convalescent COVID-19.

Profiling relied on immunoSEQ multiplex PCR, and the TCRdb table lists in-frame clones only, not all of them. The data show roughly 6,600 clones, with around 89% seen just once and 7.5% to 9.5% held by the top ten. The CDR3 covers 16 residues. Between the trimmed V and J ends, which lost 8 bases and 1 base, there was a span of 20 bases. From germline, CDR1 is SNHLY and CDR2 FYNNEI. By share, this clone counts as large. This receptor was obtained from a human donor in a cohort sampled during active COVID-19. The donor label of this sample is uncertain. The chain links TRBV2 to TRBJ1-1, with a weak D call TRBD1 (6 bases). Sequences were obtained from peripheral blood. The CDR3 protein is CASGGTELMSNTEAFF. The CDR3 nucleotides are TGTGCCAGCGGGGGCACAGAGCTGATGTCGAACACTGAAGCTTTCTTT.